Listed below are T cell receptor beta chains from one sample, sequenced in a study of blood T cell repertoires in COVID-19. Sequencing was performed with immunoSEQ multiplex PCR; in TCRdb, only in-frame clones are kept and a portion is missing. The repertoire has about 300,000 clones, approximately 85% of them found once; the top ten carry under 2.5%. The specimen was PBMCs or T cells enriched from blood (not recorded which). These receptors all stem from a man aged 25-45 years who had recovered from COVID-19. Both conserved end residues are part of each CDR3. The D gene is left open where the match is weak. Clone size is not always given. Where it is, it says once, few, many or a class for expanded clones.

v_gene	abundance	j_gene	d_gene	CDR3aa	CDR3nt
TRBV4-1	-	TRBJ1-2	-	CASSRGGSVTGTYGYTF	TGCGCCAGCAGCCGAGGCGGGAGTGTTACAGGGACCTATGGCTACACCTTC
TRBV7-6	-	TRBJ2-1	-	CASSLLGAWLVAYNEQFF	TGTGCCAGCAGCTTACTTGGAGCTTGGTTAGTCGCCTACAATGAGCAGTTCTTC
TRBV7-9	-	TRBJ1-5	TRBD1	CASSQDRGSNQPQHF	TGTGCCAGCAGCCAGGACAGGGGAAGCAATCAGCCCCAGCATTTT
TRBV9	-	TRBJ2-2	TRBD1	CASSQRTGGSGELFF	TGTGCCAGCAGCCAGAGGACAGGTGGGAGCGGGGAGCTGTTTTTT
TRBV5-4	few	TRBJ1-2	TRBD1	CASSSTGTGGEGYTF	TGTGCCAGCAGCTCCACCGGGACAGGGGGCGAGGGCTACACCTTC
TRBV9	-	TRBJ2-6	TRBD2	CASSVGGLVSSGANVLTF	TGTGCCAGCAGCGTAGGTGGACTAGTCAGCTCTGGGGCCAACGTCCTGACTTTC
TRBV7-2	once	TRBJ1-6	-	CASSPQGNSPLHF	TGTGCCAGCAGCCCCCAGGGGAATTCACCCCTCCACTTT
TRBV5-5	-	TRBJ1-5	-	CASSLFGGLYQPQHF	TGTGCCAGCAGCTTGTTCGGCGGATTATATCAGCCCCAGCATTTT
TRBV19	-	TRBJ1-3	-	CASSLGGAKISGNTIYF	TGTGCCAGTTCTTTAGGGGGGGCCAAGATCTCTGGAAACACCATATATTTT
TRBV25-1	-	TRBJ1-6	TRBD1	CASSGAVGQLYNSPLHF	TGTGCCAGCAGTGGGGCCGTGGGACAGCTATACAATTCACCCCTCCACTTT
TRBV6-5	-	TRBJ1-4	-	CASSYLGQSNEKLFF	TGTGCCAGCAGTTACTTAGGACAGAGTAATGAAAAACTGTTTTTT
TRBV27	-	TRBJ1-2	-	CASSLSEGAGYGYTF	TGTGCCAGCAGTTTATCGGAAGGCGCAGGCTATGGCTACACCTTC
TRBV10-2	-	TRBJ1-2	-	CASSENQYYGYTF	TGCGCCAGCAGTGAGAATCAGTACTATGGCTACACCTTC
TRBV4-3	-	TRBJ1-1	-	CASSQTGTTEAFF	TGCGCCAGCAGCCAAACAGGGACCACTGAAGCTTTCTTT
TRBV29-1	few	TRBJ2-7	-	CSVGRYNSYEQYF	TGCAGCGTTGGCCGATACAATTCCTACGAGCAGTACTTC
TRBV6-4	-	TRBJ2-5	TRBD1	CASSRTGLQETQYF	TGTGCCAGCTCACGGACAGGGCTACAAGAGACCCAGTACTTC
TRBV15	-	TRBJ1-3	-	CATSRDYASSGNTIYF	TGTGCCACCAGCAGAGATTATGCGAGCTCTGGAAACACCATATATTTT
TRBV6-2/TRBV6-3	-	TRBJ2-4	-	CASSYSFGISGHIQYF	TGTGCCAGCAGTTACTCGTTCGGGATTTCCGGGCACATTCAGTACTTC
TRBV6-6	-	TRBJ2-1	TRBD2	CASSLWRGEHNEQFF	TGTGCCAGCAGTTTGTGGCGGGGGGAGCACAATGAGCAGTTCTTC
TRBV12-5	-	TRBJ1-3	-	CASGLPRAYSGIGNTIYF	TGTGCTAGTGGTTTGCCACGTGCTTACTCGGGGATAGGAAACACCATATATTTT
TRBV30	once	TRBJ1-1	TRBD1	CAWSVTGVRTEAFF	TGTGCCTGGAGCGTGACAGGGGTTCGGACTGAAGCTTTCTTT
TRBV6-6	-	TRBJ1-2	TRBD1	CASSPDRNGYTF	TGTGCCAGCAGTCCGGACAGGAATGGCTACACCTTC
TRBV6-5	-	TRBJ1-1	TRBD1	CASRLSRDRAAFF	TGTGCCAGCAGGTTATCCCGGGACAGGGCCGCTTTCTTT
TRBV4-1	once	TRBJ1-5	-	CASSQDPDQPQHF	TGCGCCAGCAGCCAAGATCCAGATCAGCCCCAGCATTTT
TRBV24-1	few	TRBJ2-7	TRBD1	CATSARTGGREQYF	TGTGCCACCAGTGCTAGGACAGGGGGTCGCGAGCAGTACTTC
TRBV5-1	-	TRBJ2-3	-	CASSLARDTQYF	TGCGCCAGCAGCTTGGCGCGGGATACGCAGTATTTT
TRBV6-5	-	TRBJ1-2	-	CASSYSYRAGYGYTF	TGTGCCAGCAGTTACTCGTACAGGGCCGGCTATGGCTACACCTTC
TRBV5-5	-	TRBJ1-3	-	CASSRYADTIYF	TGTGCCAGCAGCCGGTATGCGGACACCATATATTTT